In its sample, the clone carrying this TCR beta chain was seen once. Its antigen is still unknown. The sample belongs to a study of T-cell reconstitution after alpha-beta-depleted transplantation in children. Study-wide findings and caveats: Reportedly, only several hundred clones from non-depleted graft cells drove alpha-beta T-cell counts at about two months. T cells produced anew were the main source of T-cell counts and diversity one year after transplant. Surviving recipient cells, namely T cells and thymic progenitors, were the source of high day-60 TCRbeta diversity in some patients.

The CDR3 is 14 residues long. Germline assignment: CDR1 SGHRS and CDR2 YFSETQ. V was trimmed by 5 bases and J by 2 bases, leaving 12 bases between them. Preparation of the TCRbeta library used unique molecular identifiers. TCRdb re-called the PCR reads with MiXCR, one entry per CDR3 protein. The table has 800,000 to 1,000,000 distinct CDR3 sequences, roughly 29% seen once. The source was PBMCs, mostly from graft donor cells, collected 360 days after TCRalphabeta/CD19-depleted stem cell transplant. This clonotype originated in a boy less than two years old who had a stem cell transplant for SCID, so the T cells may come from the graft donor. This chain joins TRBV5-1 and TRBJ2-3; D is undetermined. DNA for the CDR3: TGCGCCAGCAGTCGTGTTGGACCCACAGATACGCAGTATTTT. It codes for CASSRVGPTDTQYF.